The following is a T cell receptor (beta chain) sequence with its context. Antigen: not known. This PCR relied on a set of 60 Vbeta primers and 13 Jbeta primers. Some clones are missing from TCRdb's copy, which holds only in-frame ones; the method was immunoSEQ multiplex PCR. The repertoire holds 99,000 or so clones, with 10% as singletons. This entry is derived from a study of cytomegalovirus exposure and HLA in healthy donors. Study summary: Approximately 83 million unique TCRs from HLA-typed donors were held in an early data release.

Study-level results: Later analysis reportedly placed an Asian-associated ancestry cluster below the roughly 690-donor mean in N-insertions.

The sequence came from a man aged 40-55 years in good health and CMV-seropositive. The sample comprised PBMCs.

The CDR3 region is CASRLAGEGYNEQFF. The CDR3 nucleotides are TGTGCCAGCAGACTAGCGGGAGAGGGTTACAATGAGCAGTTCTTC. The genes are TRBV7-9 and TRBJ2-1; 11 bases match TRBD2. In germline, CDR1 is SEHNR, CDR2 FQNEAQ (reference sequence). This CDR3 has 15 residues. V lost 6 bases, J lost 4 bases, and 5 bases stayed unmatched.